Listed below are T cell receptor beta chains from one sample, sequenced in a study of blood T cell repertoires in COVID-19. Produced via immunoSEQ multiplex PCR; TCRdb's table is partial and in-frame only. The table records some 300,000 clones, roughly 90% of them present only once. Sequences were obtained from PBMCs or T cells enriched from blood (not recorded which). The receptor source for this set is a woman aged 25 to 39 who had been exposed to COVID-19. The CDR3 runs from the conserved cysteine through the conserved F or W. The order of the fields is V gene, J gene, D gene, clone size, CDR3 protein, CDR3 DNA. A D gene is named only where the DNA matches it firmly. Clone size is not always given. Where it is, it says once, few, many or a class for expanded clones.

v_gene: TRBV29-1; j_gene: TRBJ1-1; d_gene: -; abundance: -; CDR3aa: CSVDGGNTEAFF; CDR3nt: TGCAGCGTTGATGGCGGGAACACTGAAGCTTTCTTT
v_gene: TRBV7-2; j_gene: TRBJ1-5; d_gene: -; abundance: -; CDR3aa: CASSLEVTGRTQHF; CDR3nt: TGTGCCAGCAGCTTAGAAGTAACGGGGAGGACCCAGCATTTT
v_gene: TRBV4-3; j_gene: TRBJ1-1; d_gene: -; abundance: once; CDR3aa: CASSLYLAGNTEAFF; CDR3nt: TGCGCCAGCAGCCTATATCTGGCAGGGAACACTGAAGCTTTCTTT
v_gene: TRBV9; j_gene: TRBJ1-2; d_gene: TRBD1; abundance: -; CDR3aa: CASSAQGARTYGYTF; CDR3nt: TGTGCCAGCAGCGCCCAGGGGGCGCGTACCTATGGCTACACCTTC
v_gene: TRBV5-1; j_gene: TRBJ2-5; d_gene: TRBD2; abundance: -; CDR3aa: CASSIGLAGETQYF; CDR3nt: TGCGCCAGCAGCATAGGACTAGCGGGGGAGACCCAGTACTTC
v_gene: TRBV6-1; j_gene: TRBJ2-7; d_gene: -; abundance: -; CDR3aa: CASSDNSGEQYF; CDR3nt: TGTGCCAGCAGTGACAACAGCGGCGAGCAGTACTTC
v_gene: TRBV3-1/TRBV3-2; j_gene: TRBJ2-5; d_gene: TRBD1; abundance: -; CDR3aa: CASSQKRTGGGETQYF; CDR3nt: TGTGCCAGCAGCCAAAAAAGGACAGGGGGCGGGGAGACCCAGTACTTC
v_gene: TRBV18; j_gene: TRBJ1-1; d_gene: -; abundance: -; CDR3aa: CASSPGLMNTEAFF; CDR3nt: TGTGCCAGCTCACCAGGACTCATGAACACTGAAGCTTTCTTT
v_gene: TRBV11-2; j_gene: TRBJ2-1; d_gene: -; abundance: -; CDR3aa: CASMANPRGRYNEQFF; CDR3nt: TGTGCCAGCATGGCAAACCCGCGGGGTAGGTACAATGAGCAGTTCTTC
v_gene: TRBV10-3; j_gene: TRBJ2-5; d_gene: TRBD2; abundance: -; CDR3aa: CAIGRTSQETQYF; CDR3nt: TGTGCCATCGGCCGGACTAGCCAAGAGACCCAGTACTTC
v_gene: TRBV30; j_gene: TRBJ2-3; d_gene: TRBD2; abundance: -; CDR3aa: CARTSGGATDTQYF; CDR3nt: TGTGCAAGGACTAGCGGGGGGGCAACAGATACGCAGTATTTT
v_gene: TRBV24-1; j_gene: TRBJ1-6; d_gene: -; abundance: -; CDR3aa: CATSDHRVFNSPLHF; CDR3nt: TGTGCCACCAGTGATCACAGGGTCTTTAATTCACCCCTCCACTTT
v_gene: TRBV5-1; j_gene: TRBJ1-2; d_gene: TRBD1; abundance: once; CDR3aa: CASSATGTGYGYTF; CDR3nt: TGCGCCAGCAGCGCAACCGGGACAGGGTATGGCTACACCTTC
v_gene: TRBV5-1; j_gene: TRBJ1-6; d_gene: TRBD1; abundance: -; CDR3aa: CASSLRDRGDYNSPLHF; CDR3nt: TGCGCCAGCAGCCTCAGGGACAGGGGGGATTATAATTCACCCCTCCACTTT
v_gene: TRBV28; j_gene: TRBJ1-2; d_gene: -; abundance: -; CDR3aa: CASSHRTVGYTF; CDR3nt: TGTGCCAGCAGTCACCGGACAGTTGGCTACACCTTC
v_gene: TRBV27; j_gene: TRBJ1-2; d_gene: TRBD1; abundance: -; CDR3aa: CASTRQGGYGYTF; CDR3nt: TGTGCCAGCACCCGACAGGGAGGCTATGGCTACACCTTC
v_gene: TRBV6-5; j_gene: TRBJ2-5; d_gene: -; abundance: -; CDR3aa: CASSFNQGQETQYF; CDR3nt: TGTGCCAGCAGTTTCAATCAGGGGCAAGAGACCCAGTACTTC
v_gene: TRBV7-8; j_gene: TRBJ2-3; d_gene: TRBD1; abundance: -; CDR3aa: CASSFPWAAGQGVTDTQYF; CDR3nt: TGTGCCAGCAGCTTCCCATGGGCCGCGGGACAGGGGGTCACAGATACGCAGTATTTT
v_gene: TRBV24-1; j_gene: TRBJ2-2; d_gene: TRBD2; abundance: -; CDR3aa: CATSDTSGTSGVNTGELFF; CDR3nt: TGTGCCACCAGTGATACATCCGGGACTAGCGGGGTTAACACCGGGGAGCTGTTTTTT
v_gene: TRBV6-2/TRBV6-3; j_gene: TRBJ1-1; d_gene: -; abundance: -; CDR3aa: CASSYYRVGTEAFF; CDR3nt: TGTGCCAGCAGTTACTACAGGGTCGGCACTGAAGCTTTCTTT
v_gene: TRBV10-3; j_gene: TRBJ1-2; d_gene: TRBD1; abundance: -; CDR3aa: CAISFDRGRDGYTF; CDR3nt: TGTGCCATCAGTTTCGACAGGGGCAGAGATGGCTACACCTTC
v_gene: TRBV5-1; j_gene: TRBJ2-7; d_gene: TRBD1; abundance: -; CDR3aa: CASSFAGTVSYEQYF; CDR3nt: TGCGCCAGCAGCTTTGCCGGGACAGTCTCCTACGAGCAGTACTTC
v_gene: TRBV7-9; j_gene: TRBJ1-2; d_gene: -; abundance: -; CDR3aa: CASSPGKEAFDYGYTF; CDR3nt: TGTGCCAGCAGCCCTGGGAAGGAGGCTTTTGACTATGGCTACACCTTC
v_gene: TRBV5-1; j_gene: TRBJ1-5; d_gene: TRBD1; abundance: once; CDR3aa: CASSADRGGQPQHF; CDR3nt: TGCGCCAGCAGCGCCGACAGGGGCGGTCAGCCCCAGCATTTT
v_gene: TRBV20-1; j_gene: TRBJ1-2; d_gene: -; abundance: once; CDR3aa: CSARDIGYTF; CDR3nt: TGCAGTGCTAGAGATATCGGCTACACCTTC
v_gene: TRBV6-5; j_gene: TRBJ1-5; d_gene: -; abundance: -; CDR3aa: CASSSHSRQPQHF; CDR3nt: TGTGCCAGCAGTTCACACAGCCGGCAGCCCCAGCATTTT
v_gene: TRBV25-1; j_gene: TRBJ2-2; d_gene: -; abundance: few; CDR3aa: CASEPAGSRVTGELFF; CDR3nt: TGTGCCAGCGAACCAGCCGGGTCGCGCGTCACCGGGGAGCTGTTTTTT
v_gene: TRBV5-1; j_gene: TRBJ2-3; d_gene: -; abundance: -; CDR3aa: CASSGTGPDTQYF; CDR3nt: TGCGCCAGCAGCGGCACAGGGCCAGATACGCAGTATTTT
v_gene: TRBV9; j_gene: TRBJ2-1; d_gene: -; abundance: -; CDR3aa: CASSVGSSRRGSGLYYEQFF; CDR3nt: TGTGCCAGCAGCGTTGGGTCGTCACGTCGGGGTTCGGGTCTGTATTATGAGCAGTTCTTC
v_gene: TRBV6-4; j_gene: TRBJ2-2; d_gene: -; abundance: -; CDR3aa: CATDGEEMNTGELFF; CDR3nt: TGTGCCACCGATGGAGAAGAAATGAACACCGGGGAGCTGTTTTTT
v_gene: TRBV7-2; j_gene: TRBJ2-5; d_gene: TRBD2; abundance: -; CDR3aa: CASSLGRTSGGGTQYF; CDR3nt: TGTGCCAGCAGCTTAGGACGGACTAGCGGGGGAGGGACCCAGTACTTC
v_gene: TRBV6-5; j_gene: TRBJ2-1; d_gene: -; abundance: few; CDR3aa: CASSYSASSYNEQFF; CDR3nt: TGTGCCAGCAGTTACTCGGCCAGCTCCTACAATGAGCAGTTCTTC
v_gene: TRBV5-5; j_gene: TRBJ2-5; d_gene: TRBD1; abundance: -; CDR3aa: CASSLSNRGEETQYF; CDR3nt: TGTGCCAGCAGCTTGAGTAACAGGGGCGAAGAGACCCAGTACTTC
v_gene: TRBV19; j_gene: TRBJ1-1; d_gene: -; abundance: once; CDR3aa: CASSILGGDTEAFF; CDR3nt: TGTGCCAGTAGTATATTGGGGGGGGACACTGAAGCTTTCTTT
v_gene: TRBV7-9; j_gene: TRBJ1-2; d_gene: TRBD1; abundance: -; CDR3aa: CASSLGGQEKRGYTF; CDR3nt: TGTGCCAGCAGCTTGGGGGGACAGGAGAAGAGGGGCTACACCTTC
v_gene: TRBV24-1; j_gene: TRBJ2-3; d_gene: TRBD2; abundance: -; CDR3aa: CATSGTSGGFGSTDTQYF; CDR3nt: TGTGCCACCAGTGGGACTAGCGGGGGTTTCGGGAGCACAGATACGCAGTATTTT
v_gene: TRBV9; j_gene: TRBJ1-1; d_gene: -; abundance: -; CDR3aa: CASSVAQNTEAFF; CDR3nt: TGTGCCAGCAGCGTGGCTCAGAACACTGAAGCTTTCTTT
v_gene: TRBV6-5; j_gene: TRBJ2-1; d_gene: -; abundance: -; CDR3aa: CASSWGGAINEQFF; CDR3nt: TGTGCCAGCAGTTGGGGGGGCGCCATCAATGAGCAGTTCTTC